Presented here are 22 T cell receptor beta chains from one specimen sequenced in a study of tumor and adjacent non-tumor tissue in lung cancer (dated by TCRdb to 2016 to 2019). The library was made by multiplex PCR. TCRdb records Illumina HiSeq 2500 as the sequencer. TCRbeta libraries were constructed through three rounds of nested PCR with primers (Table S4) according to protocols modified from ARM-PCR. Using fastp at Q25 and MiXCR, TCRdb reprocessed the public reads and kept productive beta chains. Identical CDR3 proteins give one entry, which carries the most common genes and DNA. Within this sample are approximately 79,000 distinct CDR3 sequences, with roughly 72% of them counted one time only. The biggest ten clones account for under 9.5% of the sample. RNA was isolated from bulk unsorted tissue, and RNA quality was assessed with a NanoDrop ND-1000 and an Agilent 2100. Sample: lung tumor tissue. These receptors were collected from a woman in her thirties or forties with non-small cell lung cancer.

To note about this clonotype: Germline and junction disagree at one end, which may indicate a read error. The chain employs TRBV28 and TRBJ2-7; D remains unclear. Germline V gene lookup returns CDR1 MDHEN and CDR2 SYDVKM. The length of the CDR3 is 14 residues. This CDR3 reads CASSLMASRVEHYF. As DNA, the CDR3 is TGTGCCAGCAGTTTAATGGCAAGTCGGGTCGAGCATTACTTC.

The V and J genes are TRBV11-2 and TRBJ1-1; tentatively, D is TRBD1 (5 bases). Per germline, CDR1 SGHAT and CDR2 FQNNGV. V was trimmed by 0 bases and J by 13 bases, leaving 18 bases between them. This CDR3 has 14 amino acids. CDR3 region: CASSLDGRDWGVFF. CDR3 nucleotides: TGTGCCAGCAGCTTAGACGGGCGGGATTGGGGGGTTTTCTTT.

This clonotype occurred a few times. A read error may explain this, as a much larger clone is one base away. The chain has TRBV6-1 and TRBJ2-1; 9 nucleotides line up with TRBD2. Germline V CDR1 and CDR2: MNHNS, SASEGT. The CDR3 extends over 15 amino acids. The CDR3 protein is CVSSELAGSYNEQFF. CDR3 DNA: TGTGTCAGCAGTGAACTAGCGGGCTCCTACAATGAGCAGTTCTTC.

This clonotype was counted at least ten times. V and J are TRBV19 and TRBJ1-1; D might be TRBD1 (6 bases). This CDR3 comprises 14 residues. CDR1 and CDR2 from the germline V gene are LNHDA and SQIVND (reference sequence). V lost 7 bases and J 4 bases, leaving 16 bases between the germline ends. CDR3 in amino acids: CASTDGQSLTEAFF. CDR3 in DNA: TGTGCCAGTACCGACGGACAGTCGCTCACTGAAGCTTTCTTT.

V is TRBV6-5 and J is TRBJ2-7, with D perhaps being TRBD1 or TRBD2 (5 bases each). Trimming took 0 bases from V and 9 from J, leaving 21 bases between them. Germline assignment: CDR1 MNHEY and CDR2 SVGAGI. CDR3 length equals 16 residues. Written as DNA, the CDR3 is TGTGCCAGCAGTTACTCGATGAGGACACACGTCGGGACGCAGTACTTC. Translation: CASSYSMRTHVGTQYF.

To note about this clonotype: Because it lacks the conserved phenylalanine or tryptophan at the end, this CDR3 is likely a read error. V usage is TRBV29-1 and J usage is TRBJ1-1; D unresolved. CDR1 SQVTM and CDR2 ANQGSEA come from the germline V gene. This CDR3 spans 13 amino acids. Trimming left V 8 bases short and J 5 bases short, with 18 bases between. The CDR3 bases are TGCAGCTCTTCGAATGGGTCGAAGACTGAAGCTTTCATT. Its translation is CSSSNGSKTEAFI.

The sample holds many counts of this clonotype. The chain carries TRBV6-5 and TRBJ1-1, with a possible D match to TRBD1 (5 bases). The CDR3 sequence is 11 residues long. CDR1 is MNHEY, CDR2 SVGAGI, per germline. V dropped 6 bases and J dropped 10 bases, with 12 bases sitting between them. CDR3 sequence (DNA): TGTGCCAGCAGCCAGGGCCTACGAGCTTTCTTT. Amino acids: CASSQGLRAFF.

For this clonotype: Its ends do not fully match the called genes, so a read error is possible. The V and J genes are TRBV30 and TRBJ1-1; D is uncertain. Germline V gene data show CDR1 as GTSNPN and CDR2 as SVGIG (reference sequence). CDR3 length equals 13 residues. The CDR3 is CAWSVLRSTETFF. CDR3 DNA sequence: TGCGCCTGGAGTGTACTAAGGAGCACTGAAACTTTCTTT.

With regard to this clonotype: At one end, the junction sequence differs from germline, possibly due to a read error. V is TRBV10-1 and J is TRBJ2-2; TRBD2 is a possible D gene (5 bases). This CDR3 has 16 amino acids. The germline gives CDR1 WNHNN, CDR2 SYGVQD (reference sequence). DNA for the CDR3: TGCGCCAGCAGTGAAGGAGAGATCGTTGGCACCGGGGAGCTGTTCTTT. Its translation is CASSEGEIVGTGELFF.

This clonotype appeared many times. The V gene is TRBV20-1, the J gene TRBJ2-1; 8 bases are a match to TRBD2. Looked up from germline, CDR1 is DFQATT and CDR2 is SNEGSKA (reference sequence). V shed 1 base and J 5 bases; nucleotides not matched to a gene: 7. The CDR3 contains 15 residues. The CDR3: CSARVSGGWDNEQFF. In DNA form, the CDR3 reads TGCAGTGCTAGAGTAAGCGGGGGTTGGGACAATGAGCAGTTCTTC.

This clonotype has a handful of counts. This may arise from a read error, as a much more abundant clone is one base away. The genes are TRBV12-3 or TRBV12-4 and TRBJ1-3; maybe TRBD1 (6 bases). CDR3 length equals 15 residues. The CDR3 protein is CVSRGGGWSGNTIYF. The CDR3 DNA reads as TGTGTCAGCAGGGGAGGGGGATGGTCTGGAAACACCATATATTTT.

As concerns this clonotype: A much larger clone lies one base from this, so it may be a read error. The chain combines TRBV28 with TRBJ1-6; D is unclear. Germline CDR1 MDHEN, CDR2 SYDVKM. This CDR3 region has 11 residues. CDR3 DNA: TGTGCCATCAGTGAAAATTCACCCCTCCACTTT. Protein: CAISENSPLHF.

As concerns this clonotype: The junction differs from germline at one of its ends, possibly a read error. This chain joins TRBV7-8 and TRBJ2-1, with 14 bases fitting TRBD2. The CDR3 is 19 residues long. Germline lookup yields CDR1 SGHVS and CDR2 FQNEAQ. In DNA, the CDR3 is TGTGCTAGCAGCAACCCCCGACAGGGACTAGCGGGAGCGAGGAATGAGCAGTTCTTC. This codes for CASSNPRQGLAGARNEQFF.

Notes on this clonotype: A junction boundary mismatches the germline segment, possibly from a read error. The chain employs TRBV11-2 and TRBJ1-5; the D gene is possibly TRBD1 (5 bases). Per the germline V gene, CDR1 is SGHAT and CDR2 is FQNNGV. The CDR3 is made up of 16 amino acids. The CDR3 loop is CASSPLPQRGGQSQHF. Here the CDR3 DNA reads TGTGCTAGCAGCCCCCTTCCACAAAGGGGCGGTCAGTCCCAGCATTTT. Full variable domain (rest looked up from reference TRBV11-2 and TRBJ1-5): EAGVAQSPRYKIIEKRQSVAFWCNPISGHATLYWYQQILGQGPKLLIQFQNNGVVDDSQLPKDRFSAERLKGVDSTLKIQPAKLEDSAVYLCASSPLPQRGGQSQHFGDGTRLSIL.

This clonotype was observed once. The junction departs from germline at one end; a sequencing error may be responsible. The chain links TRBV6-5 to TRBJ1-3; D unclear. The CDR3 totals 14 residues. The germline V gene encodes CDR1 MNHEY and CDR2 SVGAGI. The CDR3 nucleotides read TGTGCTTGCAGTTACCGGGGTCATGGAAACACCATATACTTT. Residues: CACSYRGHGNTIYF.

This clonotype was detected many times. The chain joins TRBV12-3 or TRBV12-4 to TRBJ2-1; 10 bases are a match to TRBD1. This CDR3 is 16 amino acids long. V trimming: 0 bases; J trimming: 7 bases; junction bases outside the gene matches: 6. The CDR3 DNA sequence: TGTGCCAGCAGTTTAGCCGGGACAGGGGCTCTAAATGAGCAGTTCTTC. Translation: CASSLAGTGALNEQFF.

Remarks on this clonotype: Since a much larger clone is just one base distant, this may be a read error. The chain's CDR3 is CSEATEYGNTF. CDR3 DNA: TGCAGTGAGGCGACCGAATATGGCAACACCTTC. The chain couples TRBV20-1 to TRBJ1-2; D gene ambiguous. The CDR3 consists of 11 residues. Germline CDR1 is DFQATT and CDR2 is SNEGSKA (reference sequence).

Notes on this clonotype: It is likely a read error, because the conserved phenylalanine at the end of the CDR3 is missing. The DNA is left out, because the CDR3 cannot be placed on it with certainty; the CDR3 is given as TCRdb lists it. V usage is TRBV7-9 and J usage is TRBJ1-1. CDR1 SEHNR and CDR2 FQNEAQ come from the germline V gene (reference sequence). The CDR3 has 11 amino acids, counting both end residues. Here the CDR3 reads CASSAGREAYY.

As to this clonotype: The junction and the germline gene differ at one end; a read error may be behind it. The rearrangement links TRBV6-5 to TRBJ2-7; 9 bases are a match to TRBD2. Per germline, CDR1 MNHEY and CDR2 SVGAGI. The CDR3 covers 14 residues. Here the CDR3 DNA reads TGTGTCAGCAGTTTAGCGGGGGCCTCATACGAGCAGTACTTC. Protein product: CVSSLAGASYEQYF.

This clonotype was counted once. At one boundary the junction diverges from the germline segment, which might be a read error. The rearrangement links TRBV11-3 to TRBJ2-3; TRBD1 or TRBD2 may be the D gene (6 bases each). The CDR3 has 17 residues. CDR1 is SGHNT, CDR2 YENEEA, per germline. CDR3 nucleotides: TGTGCCAACAGCTTAGAGGGGGTACTAGCTCCCACGGATACGCAGTATTTT. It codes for CANSLEGVLAPTDTQYF.

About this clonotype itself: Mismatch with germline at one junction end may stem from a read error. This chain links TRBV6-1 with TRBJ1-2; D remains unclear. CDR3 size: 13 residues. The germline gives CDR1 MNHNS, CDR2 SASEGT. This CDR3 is CASNEQTNYGYIF. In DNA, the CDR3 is TGTGCCAGCAATGAGCAGACTAACTATGGCTACATCTTC.

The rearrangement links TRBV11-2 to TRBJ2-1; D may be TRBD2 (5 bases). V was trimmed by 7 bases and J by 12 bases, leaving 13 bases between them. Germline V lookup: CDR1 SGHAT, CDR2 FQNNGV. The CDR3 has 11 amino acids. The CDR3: CASNQRRWQFF. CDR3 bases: TGTGCCAGCAACCAAAGGAGGTGGCAGTTCTTC.